This T cell receptor (beta chain) was captured in a study of T cell responses to AZD1222 COVID-19 vaccine (dated by TCRdb to about 2021). In terms of the full investigation: AZD1222 recipients given second doses at about 4 weeks or at about 12 weeks were pooled, since spike-specific TCR depth and breadth were not found to differ between the two schedules. A total of 233 trial participants underwent TCR sequencing, of whom roughly 210 had received two doses of AZD1222 and about 25 had received two doses of the MenACWY control vaccine. Trial participants were enrolled by age into 18-55, 56-69 and 70-plus year subgroups, with about 150, 28 and 57 TCR-sequenced participants respectively. Study-wide findings and limitations: Because no day 14 peak-response samples were available, repertoires were characterized only after the peak T cell response. After two AZD1222 doses, both the breadth and the depth of spike-specific TCRs were significantly higher than at day 0 and than in MenACWY recipients. Reportedly, almost half of the unique spike-specific TCRs recognized epitopes lying outside the regions that are mutated in the B.1.351 and B.1.1.7 variants. The whole spike protein was spanned by vaccine-associated CD4 TCRs, and dominant responses were seen in regions 160-218 and 743-854. Conclusions about previously exposed vaccinees were limited because only 5 or 6 AZD1222 recipients were SARS-CoV-2 seropositive at baseline. Most participants were white British and females outnumbered males, and the authors suggested that clonal diversity may have been underestimated. The 56-69-year group was small, and its depth increase did not reach significance, likely because of low power.

Of note for this clone: Its antigen remains undetermined. There are no base qualities to consult, and no much larger clone falls within one base.

The sample's time point label, in plain terms: baseline before first vaccination. Vaccinee samples were obtained from the UK trials COV001 and COV002, which included a single-blind randomized controlled phase 2/3 trial of AZD1222 (ChAdOx1 nCoV-19) in healthy adults. Trial participant PBMC samples were collected at day 0 and day 28 after the second dose for TCRbeta chain sequencing. The CDR3 regions of human TCRbeta chains were analyzed by immunosequencing. The paper's data handling went like this. Repertoire TCRs were checked for matches against a reference library of SARS-CoV-2-specific TCRs that had been generated using the MIRA antigen-specificity platform. Breadth was defined as the fraction of unique TCRs that were SARS-CoV-2-associated. Depth was defined as the fraction of total T cells that were SARS-CoV-2-associated. Using the MIRA data, each spike-specific TCR was assigned both to the spike region to which the TCR was reactive and to a CD4 or CD8 class. Log10-transformed breadth and depth values were compared by one-way ANOVA with Sidak's multiple comparisons tests. TCRdb limited this immuneACCESS table to in-frame rearrangements with V and J called. A share of clones is missing; checked studies link under half to unresolved V genes, and the rest is unexplained. The V and J calls and clone size were taken over from that table, and D and trimming were inferred from the DNA. Recorded for this sample are roughly 130,000 clones; 80% to 90% of them occurred a single time. 1.5% to 2% of the sample is held by the ten biggest clonotypes.

Trimming at the junction amounts to 0 bases on V and 3 bases on J, and the germline ends lie 6 bases apart. The CDR3 sequence holds 14 residues, the cysteine and phenylalanine included. The entry retains the CDR3 DNA only, 42 bases that are in frame from base 1. CDR1 and CDR2 (SGDLS, YYNGEE) derive from the germline V gene. This material consisted of peripheral blood, taken on day 0 of AZD1222 vaccination. The sequence derives from an adult in good health. The chain is encoded by TRBV9 joined to TRBJ2-2; no D segment can be confidently identified. The nucleotide sequence is given as TGTGCCAGCAGCGTAGTGGTATACACCGGGGAGCTGTTTTTT. Its coded protein is CASSVVVYTGELFF.